Sequencing of this T cell receptor (beta chain) was carried out in a study of chemoradiotherapy in HPV16-positive cancers. Notes on the study in general: HPV-responsive T-cell expansion during chemoradiotherapy was linked to improved recurrence-free survival in HPV16-positive patients.

Germline CDR1 is MGHRA and CDR2 is YSYEKL. The V and J ends lost 1 base and 5 bases respectively, with 8 bases between them. This CDR3 spans 13 amino acids. Concerning this clone itself: Its antigen is unknown.

Here immunoSEQ multiplex PCR was the method, and the copy in TCRdb shows in-frame clones only, minus some. The sample comprises fewer than 25,000 clones, just under 75% of which are singletons, and about 2.4% rests with the top ten. This chain links TRBV4-1 with TRBJ2-5; the D gene could be TRBD1 or TRBD2 (5 bases each). The receptor was isolated from a human donor with HPV-associated anogenital cancer. The sample was collected from a patient who underwent chemoradiotherapy. This CDR3 is CASSQAGTETQYF. The CDR3 DNA reads TGCGCCAGCAGCCAAGCGGGGACCGAGACCCAGTACTTC.